A single sample gave rise to the 3 T cell receptor beta chains below, sequenced in a study of blood T cells in healthy people across ages. The authors ran a second PCR of about 6 to 11 cycles using a sample-barcoded 5' primer and a J-beta primer mix. TCRdb re-analysed the 5' RACE reads in MiXCR, keeping a single row per CDR3 protein. The data show 700,000 to 850,000 distinct CDR3 sequences, with around 34% seen just once and around 13% held by the top ten. The sequenced material came from blood. Receptors were obtained from a man between 18 and 29 years old in good health.

This clonotype was counted many times. The chain employs TRBV12-3 or TRBV12-4 and TRBJ2-1; possibly TRBD1 or TRBD2 for D (6 bases each). The CDR3 length is 14 residues. V was shortened by 0 bases and J by 10 bases, with 13 bases between the two germline ends. This CDR3 is CASSLAGGPIEQFF. The CDR3 coding sequence is TGTGCCAGCAGTTTAGCGGGGGGCCCCATCGAGCAGTTCTTC.

There are a few counts of this clonotype. For the CDR3, the DNA is TGTGCCAGCAGCTTAAGTCGGGGGCCAGCTATCAAAGATACGCAGTATTTT. Its translation: CASSLSRGPAIKDTQYF. The chain employs TRBV7-2 and TRBJ2-3; D may correspond to TRBD1 or TRBD2 (6 bases each). Germline CDR1 and CDR2: SGHTA and FQGNSA. V lost 2 bases and J lost 5, with 20 bases in between. This CDR3 comprises 17 residues.

Written as DNA, the CDR3 is TGTGCCAGCAGTTTTACTAGCGGGGTGACCTACAATGAGCAGTACTTC. Encoded protein: CASSFTSGVTYNEQYF. V gene TRBV12-3 or TRBV12-4 combines with J gene TRBJ2-1; 10 nucleotides match TRBD2. The end of the DNA is better explained by TRBJ2-7, so the J call may be wrong. This CDR3 contains 16 residues.